The sample holds a few counts of the clone carrying this T cell receptor beta chain. The sample originates from a study of blood T cell repertoires in COVID-19. Study context: The cDNA or gDNA used as material had been derived from T cells, B-cell-depleted T cells, or PBMCs.

CDR1 and CDR2 from the germline V gene are SGHNT and YYREEE (reference sequence). This CDR3 is 15 amino acids long. J lost 0 bases, V lost 3 bases, and 6 bases had no gene match. Clones were read by immunoSEQ multiplex PCR, and TCRdb kept only the in-frame ones, dropping some. This sample has approximately 150,000 clones, with around 89% found just once. This TCR was sampled from a man between 65 and 85 years old with active COVID-19. This chain joins TRBV5-4 and TRBJ2-7; 7 bases line up with TRBD2. The specimen was peripheral blood. The CDR3 region is CASSWGGTSSYEQYF. The CDR3 DNA reads as TGTGCCAGCAGCTGGGGGGGAACAAGCTCCTACGAGCAGTACTTC.